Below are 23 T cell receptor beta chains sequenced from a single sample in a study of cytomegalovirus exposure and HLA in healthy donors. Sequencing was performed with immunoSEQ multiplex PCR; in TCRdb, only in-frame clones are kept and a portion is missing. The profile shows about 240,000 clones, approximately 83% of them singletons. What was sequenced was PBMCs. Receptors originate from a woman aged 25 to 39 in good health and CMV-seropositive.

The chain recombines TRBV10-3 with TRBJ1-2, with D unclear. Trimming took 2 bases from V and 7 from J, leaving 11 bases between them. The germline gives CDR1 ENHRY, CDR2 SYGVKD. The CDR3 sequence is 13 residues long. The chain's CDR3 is CAISEIREGGYTF. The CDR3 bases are TGTGCCATCAGTGAGATCCGGGAAGGTGGCTACACCTTC.

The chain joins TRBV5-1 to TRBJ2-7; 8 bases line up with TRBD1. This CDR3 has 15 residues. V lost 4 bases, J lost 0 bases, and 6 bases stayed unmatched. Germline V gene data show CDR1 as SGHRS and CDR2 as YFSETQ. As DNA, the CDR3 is TGCGCCAGCAGCCTAGGGACAGGAAACTCCTACGAGCAGTACTTC. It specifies CASSLGTGNSYEQYF.

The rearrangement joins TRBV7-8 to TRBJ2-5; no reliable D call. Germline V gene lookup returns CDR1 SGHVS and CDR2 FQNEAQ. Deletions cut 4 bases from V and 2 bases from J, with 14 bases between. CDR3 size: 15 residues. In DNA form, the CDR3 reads TGTGCCAGCAGCTCCTTTTTTGGCGGACAAGAGACCCAGTACTTC. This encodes CASSSFFGGQETQYF.

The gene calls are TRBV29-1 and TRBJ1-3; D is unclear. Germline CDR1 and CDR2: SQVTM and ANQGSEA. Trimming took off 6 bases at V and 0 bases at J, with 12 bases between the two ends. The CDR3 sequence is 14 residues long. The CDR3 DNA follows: TGCAGCGTCATTTACGGGATCTCTGGAAACACCATATATTTT. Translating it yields CSVIYGISGNTIYF.

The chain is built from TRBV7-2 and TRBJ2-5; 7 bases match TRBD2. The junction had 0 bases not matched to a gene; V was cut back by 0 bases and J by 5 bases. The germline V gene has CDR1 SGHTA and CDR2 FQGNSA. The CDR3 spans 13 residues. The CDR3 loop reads CASSLAGGETQYF. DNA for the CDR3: TGTGCCAGCAGCTTAGCGGGAGGGGAGACCCAGTACTTC.

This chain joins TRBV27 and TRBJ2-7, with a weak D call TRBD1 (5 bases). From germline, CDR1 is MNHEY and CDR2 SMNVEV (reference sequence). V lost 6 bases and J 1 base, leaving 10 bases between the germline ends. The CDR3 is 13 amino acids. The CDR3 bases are TGTGCCAGCAGCCAATCAGGGTCCTACGAGCAGTACTTC. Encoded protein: CASSQSGSYEQYF.

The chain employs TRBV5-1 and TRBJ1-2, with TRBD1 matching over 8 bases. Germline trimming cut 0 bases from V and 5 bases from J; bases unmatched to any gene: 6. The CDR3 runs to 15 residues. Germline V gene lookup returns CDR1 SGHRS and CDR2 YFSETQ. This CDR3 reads CASSLVRTGLYGYTF. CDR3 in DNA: TGCGCCAGCAGCTTGGTAAGGACAGGGCTTTATGGCTACACCTTC.

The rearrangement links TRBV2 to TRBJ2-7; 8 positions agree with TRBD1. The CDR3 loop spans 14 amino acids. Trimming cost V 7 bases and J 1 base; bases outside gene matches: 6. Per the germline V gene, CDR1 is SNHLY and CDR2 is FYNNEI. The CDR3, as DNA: TGTGCCAGCATTGGACAGGGCCCGTCCTACGAGCAGTACTTC. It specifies CASIGQGPSYEQYF.

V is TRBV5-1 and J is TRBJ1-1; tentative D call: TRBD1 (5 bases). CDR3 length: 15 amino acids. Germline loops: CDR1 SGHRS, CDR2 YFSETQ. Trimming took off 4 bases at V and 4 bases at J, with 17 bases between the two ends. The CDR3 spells CASSLPLGGGTEAFF. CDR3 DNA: TGCGCCAGCAGCCTCCCCCTCGGGGGAGGCACTGAAGCTTTCTTT. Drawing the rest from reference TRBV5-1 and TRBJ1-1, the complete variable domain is KAGVTQTPRYLIKTRGQQVTLSCSPISGHRSVSWYQQTPGQGLQFLFEYFSETQRNKGNFPGRFSGRQFSNSRSEMNVSTLELGDSALYLCASSLPLGGGTEAFFGQGTRLTVV.

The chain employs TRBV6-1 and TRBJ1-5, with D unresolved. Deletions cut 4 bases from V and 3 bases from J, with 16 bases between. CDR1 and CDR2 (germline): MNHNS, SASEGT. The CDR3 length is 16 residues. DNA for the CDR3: TGTGCCAGCAGTGGAGGTGGCGGAGTTGACAATCAGCCCCAGCATTTT. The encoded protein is CASSGGGGVDNQPQHF.

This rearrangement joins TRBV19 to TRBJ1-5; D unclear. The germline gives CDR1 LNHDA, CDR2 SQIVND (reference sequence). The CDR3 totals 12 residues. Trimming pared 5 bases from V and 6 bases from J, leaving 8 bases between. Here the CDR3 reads CASSLLGQPQHF. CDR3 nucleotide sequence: TGTGCCAGTAGTCTGCTCGGTCAGCCCCAGCATTTT. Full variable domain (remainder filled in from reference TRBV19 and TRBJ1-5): DGGITQSPKYLFRKEGQNVTLSCEQNLNHDAMYWYRQDPGQGLRLIYYSQIVNDFQKGDIAEGYSVSREKKESFPLTVTSAQKNPTAFYLCASSLLGQPQHFGDGTRLSIL.

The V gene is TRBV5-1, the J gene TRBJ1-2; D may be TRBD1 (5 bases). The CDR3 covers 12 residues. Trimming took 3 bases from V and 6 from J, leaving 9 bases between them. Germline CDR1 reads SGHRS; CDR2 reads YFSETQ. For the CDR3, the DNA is TGCGCCAGCAGCTCTCAGGGTAATGGCTACACCTTC. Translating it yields CASSSQGNGYTF.

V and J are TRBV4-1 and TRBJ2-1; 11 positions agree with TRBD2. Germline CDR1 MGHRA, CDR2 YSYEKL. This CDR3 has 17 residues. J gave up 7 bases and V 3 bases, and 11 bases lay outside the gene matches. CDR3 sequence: CASSQDLAGGPWNEQFF. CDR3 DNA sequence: TGCGCCAGCAGCCAGGACTTAGCGGGAGGGCCGTGGAATGAGCAGTTCTTC.

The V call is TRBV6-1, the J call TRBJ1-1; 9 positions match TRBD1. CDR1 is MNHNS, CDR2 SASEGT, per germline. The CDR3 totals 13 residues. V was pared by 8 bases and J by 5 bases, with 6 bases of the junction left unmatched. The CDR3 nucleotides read TGTGCCAGCGTTAGGACAGGGGTAACTGAAGCTTTCTTT. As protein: CASVRTGVTEAFF.

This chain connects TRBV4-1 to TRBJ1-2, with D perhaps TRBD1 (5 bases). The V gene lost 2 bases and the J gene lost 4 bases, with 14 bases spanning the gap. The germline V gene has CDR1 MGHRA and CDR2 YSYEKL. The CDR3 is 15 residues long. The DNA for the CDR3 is TGCGCCAGCAGCCAAAGGGGCGCGACCTTCTATGGCTACACCTTC. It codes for CASSQRGATFYGYTF.

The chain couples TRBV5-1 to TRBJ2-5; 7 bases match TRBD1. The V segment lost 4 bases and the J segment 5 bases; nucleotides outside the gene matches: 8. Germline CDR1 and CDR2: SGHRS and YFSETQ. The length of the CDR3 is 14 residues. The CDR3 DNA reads TGCGCCAGCAGCGCGACAGGGTTGATGGAGACCCAGTACTTC. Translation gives CASSATGLMETQYF.

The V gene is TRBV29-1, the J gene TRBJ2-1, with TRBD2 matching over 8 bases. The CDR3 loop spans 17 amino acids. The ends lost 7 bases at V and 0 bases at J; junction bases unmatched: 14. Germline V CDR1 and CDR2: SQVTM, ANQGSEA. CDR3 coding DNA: TGCAGCGCATATGGGCTAGCGGGTAAAAGCTCCTACAATGAGCAGTTCTTC. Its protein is CSAYGLAGKSSYNEQFF.

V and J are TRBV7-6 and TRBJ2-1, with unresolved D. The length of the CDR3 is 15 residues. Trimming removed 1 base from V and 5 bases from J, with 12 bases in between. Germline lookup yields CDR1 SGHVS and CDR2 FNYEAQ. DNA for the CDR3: TGTGCCAGCAGCTTAGGTACGGGTGGTGACAATGAGCAGTTCTTC. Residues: CASSLGTGGDNEQFF. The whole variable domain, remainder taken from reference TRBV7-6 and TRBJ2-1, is GAGVSQSPRYKVTKRGQDVALRCDPISGHVSLYWYRQALGQGPEFLTYFNYEAQQDKSGLPNDRFSAERPEGSISTLTIQRTEQRDSAMYRCASSLGTGGDNEQFFGPGTRLTVL.

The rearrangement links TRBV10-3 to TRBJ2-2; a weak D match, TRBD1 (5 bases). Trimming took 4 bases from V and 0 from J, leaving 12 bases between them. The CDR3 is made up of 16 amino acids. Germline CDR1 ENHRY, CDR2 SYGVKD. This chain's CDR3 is CAISAIKGTNTGELFF. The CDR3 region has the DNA TGTGCCATCAGTGCCATTAAGGGGACGAACACCGGGGAGCTGTTTTTT.

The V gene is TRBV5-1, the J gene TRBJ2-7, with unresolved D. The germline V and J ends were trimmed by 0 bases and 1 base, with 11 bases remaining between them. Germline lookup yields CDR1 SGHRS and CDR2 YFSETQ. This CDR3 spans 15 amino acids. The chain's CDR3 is CASSLAGVVSYEQYF. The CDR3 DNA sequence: TGCGCCAGCAGCTTGGCGGGTGTCGTATCCTACGAGCAGTACTTC.

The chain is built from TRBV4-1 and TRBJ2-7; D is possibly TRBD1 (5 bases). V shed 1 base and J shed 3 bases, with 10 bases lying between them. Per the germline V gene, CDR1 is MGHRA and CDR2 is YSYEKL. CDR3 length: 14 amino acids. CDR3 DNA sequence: TGCGCCAGCAGCCAAGGGGGCGGTAGCTACGAGCAGTACTTC. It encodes CASSQGGGSYEQYF.

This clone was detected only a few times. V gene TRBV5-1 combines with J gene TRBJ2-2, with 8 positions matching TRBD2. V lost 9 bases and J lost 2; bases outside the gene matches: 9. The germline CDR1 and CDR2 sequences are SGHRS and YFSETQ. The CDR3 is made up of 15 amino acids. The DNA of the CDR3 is TGCGCCACCACCGAGCGGGGGATTAACACCGGGGAGCTGTTTTTT. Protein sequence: CATTERGINTGELFF.

The CDR3 reads CASSQGGLQSSYEQYF. The CDR3 nucleotides read TGCGCCAGCAGCCAAGGGGGACTCCAGAGCTCCTACGAGCAGTACTTC. This sequence joins TRBV4-1 and TRBJ2-7; maybe TRBD2 (6 bases). The CDR3 covers 16 residues. The germline V and J ends were trimmed by 1 base and 0 bases, with 13 bases remaining between them. The germline V gene has CDR1 MGHRA and CDR2 YSYEKL.